Here is one T cell receptor (beta chain) with its context. The data belong to a study of OX40 agonist ivuxolimab in advanced cancers. The overall study: With a range of about 20 to 79, age averaged approximately 55 years, and nearly 85% were male. People who had prior anti-PD-1, anti-PD-L1 or anti-CTLA-4 therapy could take part, and under 45% had some.

The CDR3 length is 14 residues. V dropped 5 bases and J dropped 6 bases, with 16 bases sitting between them. CDR1 and CDR2 from the germline V gene are SGHVS and FNYEAQ. Sequencing used immunoSEQ multiplex PCR; TCRdb keeps in-frame clones, though not all of them. The sample lists approximately 47,000 clones, about 90% occurring once. The J gene is TRBJ1-1, the V gene TRBV7-6; D perhaps matches TRBD1 (5 bases). The receptor comes from an adult with an advanced solid tumor such as melanoma, head and neck, liver or kidney cancer. Here the sequenced sample was CD4+ or CD8+ T cells sorted from blood, taken in a trial of the OX40 agonist ivuxolimab. The CDR3, as DNA: TGTGCCAGCAGCCTGAGTGGGGGTTGGGCTGAAGCTTTCTTT. Its protein is CASSLSGGWAEAFF.